Following are 8 T cell receptor beta chains from one sample sequenced in a study of Ad26.COV2.S vaccination and SARS-CoV-2 variants. The treatment denotes: 15 to 20 received Ad26.COV2.S at low or high dose, single or two shots; roughly 5 received placebo; per-sample allocation not given. Repertoires come from day 63 after the first vaccine or placebo injection. Profiling relied on immunoSEQ multiplex PCR, and the TCRdb table lists in-frame clones only, not all of them. The table has fewer than 400,000 clones, 70% to 90% seen once. The input for sequencing was peripheral blood, taken in a trial of Ad26.COV2.S vaccine versus placebo. The source is a person between 18 and 65 years old who received the Ad26.COV2.S COVID-19 vaccine or a placebo.

V gene TRBV6-6 combines with J gene TRBJ1-1; D perhaps matches TRBD1 (6 bases). The CDR3 spans 13 residues. Trimming stripped 10 bases from V and 3 bases from J, with 15 bases between. Germline assignment: CDR1 MNHNY and CDR2 SVGAGI (reference sequence). CDR3 protein: CAIKYRVDTEAFF. The CDR3 DNA sequence: TGTGCCATTAAGTACAGGGTCGACACTGAAGCTTTCTTT.

The chain's CDR3 is CASSYMGQGGEQYF. CDR3 nucleotide sequence: TGTGCCAGCAGTTACATGGGCCAGGGCGGGGAGCAGTACTTC. The chain uses TRBV6-2 or TRBV6-3 and TRBJ2-7; D may match TRBD1 or TRBD2 (5 bases each). CDR3 size: 14 residues. Germline V gene data show CDR1 as MNHEY and CDR2 as SVGEGT. The ends were cut back, 2 bases at V and 7 bases at J, with 15 bases in the middle.

The rearrangement uses TRBV6-2 or TRBV6-3 and TRBJ1-3; D is unresolved. Trimming stripped 0 bases from V and 2 bases from J, with 8 bases between. Germline lookup yields CDR1 MNHEY and CDR2 SVGEGT. The CDR3 has 15 amino acids. CDR3 sequence: CASSYSSKAGNTIYF. The CDR3 DNA reads as TGTGCCAGCAGTTACTCGTCTAAAGCTGGAAACACCATATATTTT.

Worth noting for this clone: Other DNA sequences in this specimen translate into the identical CDR3. The chain combines TRBV4-1 with TRBJ1-2; tentatively, D is TRBD1 (5 bases). Germline values: CDR1 MGHRA, CDR2 YSYEKL. The V end lost 0 bases, the J end lost 5 bases, and 7 bases lay between the germline ends. This CDR3 spans 13 amino acids. Here the CDR3 DNA reads TGCGCCAGCAGCCAAGATGGGGGTTATGGCTACACCTTC. This encodes CASSQDGGYGYTF.

The chain recombines TRBV7-9 with TRBJ2-6; D gene unclear. This CDR3 is built from 12 residues. The ends were cut back, 3 bases at V and 8 bases at J, with 5 bases in the middle. The V gene's germline CDR1 is SEHNR and CDR2 FQNEAQ (reference sequence). DNA for the CDR3: TGTGCCAGCAGCTTTTCGCCCAACGTCCTGACTTTC. Its translation: CASSFSPNVLTF.

This chain uses TRBV6-1 with TRBJ1-3; D not resolved. The CDR3 is 17 amino acids. The germline V and J ends were trimmed by 1 base and 0 bases, with 13 bases remaining between them. Germline V CDR1 and CDR2: MNHNS, SASEGT. In nucleotides, the CDR3 is TGTGCCAGCAGTGAAGTAGGAGTTAGATCCTCTGGAAACACCATATATTTT. Protein product: CASSEVGVRSSGNTIYF.

This chain links TRBV6-2 or TRBV6-3 with TRBJ1-5, with D hard to call. CDR3 length equals 15 residues. Trimming removed 5 bases from V and 6 bases from J, with 17 bases in between. Germline assignment: CDR1 MNHEY and CDR2 SVGEGT. The CDR3 DNA reads TGTGCCAGCAGTCGGCTGCTGGGCTCAGGTCAGCCCCAGCATTTT. It codes for CASSRLLGSGQPQHF.

This chain connects TRBV27 to TRBJ1-1; 8 bases map to TRBD1. This CDR3 contains 14 residues. Germline CDR1 and CDR2: MNHEY and SMNVEV (reference sequence). With V trimmed by 3 bases and J by 1 base, 1 base remained unmatched. The CDR3 protein is CASSFGTGNTEAFF. In nucleotides, the CDR3 is TGTGCCAGCAGTTTTGGGACAGGGAACACTGAAGCTTTCTTT.